A selection of T cell receptor beta chains follows, all from one sample in a study of CD8 T cells in Susac syndrome. TCRdb used MiXCR to reprocess the immunoSEQ multiplex PCR reads, holding one entry per CDR3 protein. The sample yields fewer than 150,000 distinct CDR3 sequences, around 94% seen once. Sequencing was performed on CD4+ T cells from PBMCs. The receptor source for this set is a human donor with multiple sclerosis. CDR3s include the opening cysteine and the closing phenylalanine or tryptophan. A D gene is named only where the DNA matches it firmly. Rows may omit the clone size; those that give it use once, few, many or a size class.

TRBV4-3	TRBJ1-6	NA	NA	CASSQAPTGVGSYNSPLHF	TGCGCCAGCAGCCAAGCGCCGACAGGAGTAGGATCCTATAATTCACCCCTCCACTTT
TRBV15	TRBJ1-6	NA	NA	CATSAHRERNSPLHF	TGTGCCACCAGCGCACACAGGGAAAGAAATTCACCCCTCCACTTT
TRBV11-3	TRBJ1-1	NA	NA	CASSLVMAGAEAFF	TGTGCCAGCAGCTTAGTTATGGCAGGGGCTGAAGCTTTCTTT
TRBV28	TRBJ2-7	NA	TRBD1	CASSSTGASSYEQYF	TGTGCCAGCAGTTCAACAGGGGCGAGCTCCTACGAGCAGTACTTC
TRBV3-1	TRBJ1-2	once	NA	CASSPGAAANYGYTF	TGTGCCAGCAGCCCGGGAGCTGCAGCTAACTATGGCTACACCTTC
TRBV19	TRBJ1-6	NA	NA	CASGTSTLHF	TGTGCCAGTGGAACATCGACCCTCCACTTT
TRBV7-2	TRBJ2-5	NA	NA	CASSSRTLGETQYF	TGTGCCAGCAGTTCTCGGACGCTAGGAGAGACCCAGTACTTC
TRBV19	TRBJ2-1	NA	TRBD2	CASRISGGGYNEQFF	TGTGCCAGTAGAATTAGCGGGGGGGGGTACAATGAGCAGTTCTTC
TRBV7-9	TRBJ2-1	NA	NA	CASSTRLSSYNEQFF	TGTGCCAGCAGCACCCGCTTGAGCTCCTACAATGAGCAGTTCTTC
TRBV7-3	TRBJ1-1	NA	TRBD1	CASSASGQGTEAFF	TGTGCCAGCAGCGCTTCCGGACAGGGCACTGAAGCTTTCTTT
TRBV12-3/TRBV12-4	TRBJ1-1	NA	NA	CASTPHPAGFEAFF	TGTGCCAGCACCCCCCACCCGGCCGGATTTGAAGCTTTCTTT
TRBV7-3	TRBJ2-1	NA	NA	CASSPWAVPSYNEQFF	TGTGCCAGCAGTCCTTGGGCGGTTCCTTCCTACAATGAGCAGTTCTTC
TRBV3-1	TRBJ2-7	NA	TRBD2	CASSQVLAGGPMFCEQYF	TGTGCCAGCAGCCAAGTTCTCGCGGGGGGCCCTATGTTCTGCGAGCAGTACTTC
TRBV7-3	TRBJ2-7	once	NA	CASSPRGGSYEQYF	TGTGCCAGCAGCCCGCGTGGCGGGTCCTACGAGCAGTACTTC
TRBV28	TRBJ2-2	NA	NA	CASSYPNRGRNTGELFF	TGTGCCAGCAGCTACCCCAACAGAGGCCGTAACACCGGGGAGCTGTTTTTT
TRBV19	TRBJ1-4	NA	NA	CAIKIPTGRGEKLFF	TGTGCCATCAAAATACCGACAGGACGGGGAGAAAAACTGTTTTTT
TRBV7-9	TRBJ2-7	NA	TRBD1	CASSSFDRGNEQYF	TGTGCCAGCAGTTCGTTTGACAGGGGTAACGAGCAGTACTTC
TRBV7-9	TRBJ2-7	NA	NA	CASSLSGSYEQYF	TGTGCCAGCAGCTTAAGTGGCTCCTACGAGCAGTACTTC
TRBV5-1	TRBJ1-5	NA	TRBD1	CASSFTTGSNQPQHF	TGCGCCAGCAGTTTTACGACAGGGAGCAATCAGCCCCAGCATTTT
TRBV29-1	TRBJ1-1	NA	TRBD1	CSTGGQGETNTEAFF	TGCAGCACAGGGGGACAGGGGGAGACGAACACTGAAGCTTTCTTT
TRBV7-2	TRBJ1-5	NA	NA	CASSLVRNNQPQHF	TGTGCCAGCAGCTTAGTGCGGAACAATCAGCCCCAGCATTTT
TRBV5-1	TRBJ1-1	once	NA	CASSPWTDMNTEAFF	TGCGCCAGCAGCCCCTGGACGGACATGAACACTGAAGCTTTCTTT
TRBV12-3/TRBV12-4	TRBJ1-1	NA	NA	CASSQWRSPMNTEAFF	TGTGCCAGCAGCCAATGGCGTAGTCCAATGAACACTGAAGCTTTCTTT
TRBV5-1	TRBJ1-4	once	NA	CASSWLGRTINEKLFF	TGCGCCAGCAGCTGGTTAGGGCGTACGATTAATGAAAAACTGTTTTTT
TRBV14	TRBJ1-2	NA	TRBD1	CASSKQIGTDGYTF	TGTGCCAGCAGCAAGCAAATCGGGACAGATGGCTACACCTTC
TRBV18	TRBJ1-1	NA	TRBD1	CASSLQGEGEAFF	TGTGCCAGCTCTCTCCAGGGGGAGGGCGAAGCTTTCTTT
TRBV5-1	TRBJ1-6	NA	NA	CASSLYAGSNSPLHF	TGCGCCAGCAGCTTGTATGCGGGTTCCAATTCACCCCTCCACTTT
TRBV5-1	TRBJ1-6	NA	TRBD1	CASSSSDRDSPLHF	TGCGCCAGCAGCTCCTCCGACAGGGACTCACCCCTCCACTTT
TRBV27	TRBJ1-1	NA	NA	CASSFWGDTEAFF	TGTGCCAGCAGTTTTTGGGGGGACACTGAAGCTTTCTTT
TRBV20-1	TRBJ1-1	NA	TRBD1	CSARVGTGRTAFF	TGCAGTGCTAGAGTTGGGACAGGGAGAACGGCTTTCTTT
TRBV19	TRBJ2-7	once	NA	CASGEGTQPSYEQYF	TGTGCCAGTGGGGAAGGGACACAACCCTCCTACGAGCAGTACTTC
TRBV18	TRBJ2-7	NA	NA	CASSPRDLSYEQYF	TGTGCCAGCTCACCCCGGGACCTATCCTACGAGCAGTACTTC
TRBV14	TRBJ1-2	NA	NA	CASSQGGTRNYGYTF	TGTGCCAGCAGCCAAGGAGGGACACGGAACTATGGCTACACCTTC
TRBV25-1	TRBJ1-4	NA	NA	CASSDSYRNEKLFF	TGTGCCAGCAGCGACAGTTACCGTAATGAAAAACTGTTTTTT
TRBV29-1	TRBJ1-2	once	TRBD1	CSVSVGQGLGGYTF	TGCAGCGTTAGCGTGGGACAGGGGCTAGGTGGCTACACCTTC
TRBV7-2	TRBJ1-2	NA	NA	CASSLVFRGGSGYTF	TGTGCCAGCAGCTTAGTTTTCAGGGGAGGAAGTGGCTACACCTTC
TRBV15	TRBJ1-3	NA	NA	CATSRDRGSGNTIYF	TGTGCCACCAGCAGAGATCGGGGCTCTGGAAACACCATATATTTT
TRBV12-3/TRBV12-4	TRBJ1-2	NA	NA	CACGISGPPSHGYTF	TGTGCCTGCGGCATAAGTGGGCCTCCATCTCATGGCTACACCTTC
TRBV7-9	TRBJ2-7	NA	NA	CASSPDTSYEQYF	TGTGCCAGCAGCCCGGACACCTCCTACGAGCAGTACTTC
TRBV4-3	TRBJ1-1	NA	NA	CASSQEQGGDTEAFF	TGCGCCAGCAGCCAGGAACAGGGTGGAGACACTGAAGCTTTCTTT
TRBV27	TRBJ2-3	NA	NA	CASTRDTGERRQYF	TGTGCCAGCACCCGGGACACCGGTGAGAGGAGGCAGTATTTT
TRBV6-6	TRBJ1-2	NA	TRBD1	CASRSTGGLGNYGYTF	TGTGCCAGCAGATCGACAGGGGGCCTTGGGAACTATGGCTACACCTTC
TRBV18	TRBJ2-2	NA	TRBD1	CASSPSDRANTGELFF	TGTGCCAGCTCACCTTCCGACAGGGCGAACACCGGGGAGCTGTTTTTT
TRBV29-1	TRBJ2-1	NA	NA	CSVGSGREQFF	TGCAGCGTTGGTTCAGGACGGGAGCAGTTCTTC
TRBV4-1	TRBJ1-3	NA	NA	CASSQVEGRSSGNTIYF	TGCGCCAGCAGCCAAGTTGAGGGTAGGAGCTCTGGAAACACCATATATTTT
TRBV29-1	TRBJ1-1	NA	NA	CSVELDYTEAFF	TGCAGCGTTGAATTAGACTACACTGAAGCTTTCTTT
TRBV7-3	TRBJ1-1	NA	NA	CASSFSLNTEAFF	TGTGCCAGCAGCTTCTCCCTGAACACTGAAGCTTTCTTT
TRBV6-5	TRBJ2-5	NA	NA	CASSYSTRGETQYF	TGTGCCAGCAGTTACTCGACTCGCGGAGAGACCCAGTACTTC
TRBV20-1	TRBJ1-3	once	NA	CSVEKRPGNTIYF	TGCAGTGTAGAGAAGAGGCCCGGAAACACCATATATTTT